This entry features one T cell receptor beta chain sequence. What it binds is unknown. The record originates from a study of shared clonotypes between healthy human individuals. Study findings and constraints: At large depth, rarefaction still showed sorted-subset sequencing to be incomplete. Generally, naive subsets came out with larger estimated richness than memory subsets.

Adult donors, all healthy and HIV-negative, had no recent acute infections or vaccinations. Methods used by the authors: ImmunoSEQ junction-only sequences lacked quality scores, so their filtering differed. Method: immunoSEQ multiplex PCR; TCRdb's copy keeps in-frame clones and lacks some. The DNA was the basis for D and trimming; V, J and clone size are from that table. The data show 2,100,000 or so clones, approximately 94% seen once. This clonotype was obtained from a man aged 18-30 years in good health. The specimen was naive CD4+ T cells sorted from blood. Subset defined: CD45RA+ positively selected.

DNA for the CDR3: TGTGCCAGTAGTAGAGACAGTTATAATTCACCCCTCCACTTT. Translated, it gives CASSRDSYNSPLHF. V and J are TRBV19 and TRBJ1-6; tentative D call: TRBD1 (5 bases). The CDR3 runs 14 residues. V lost 4 bases to trimming and J lost 4 bases, with 8 bases between them. The germline gives CDR1 LNHDA, CDR2 SQIVND (reference sequence).